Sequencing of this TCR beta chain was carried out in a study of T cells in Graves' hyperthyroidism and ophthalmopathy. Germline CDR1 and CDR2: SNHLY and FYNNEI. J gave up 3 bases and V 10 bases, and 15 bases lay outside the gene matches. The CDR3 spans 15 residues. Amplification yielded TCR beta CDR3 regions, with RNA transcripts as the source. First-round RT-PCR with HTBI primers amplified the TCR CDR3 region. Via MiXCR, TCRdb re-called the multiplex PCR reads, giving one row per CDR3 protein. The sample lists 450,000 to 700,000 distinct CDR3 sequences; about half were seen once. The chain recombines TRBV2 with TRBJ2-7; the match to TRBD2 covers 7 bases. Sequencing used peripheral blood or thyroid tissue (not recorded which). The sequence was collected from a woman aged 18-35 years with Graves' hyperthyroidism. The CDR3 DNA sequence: TGTGCCACCGGGATCGTAACGGGAGGACGCTACGAGCAGTACTTC. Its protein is CATGIVTGGRYEQYF.